This TCR beta chain was identified during a study of cytomegalovirus exposure and HLA in healthy donors. As regards this clone: Other DNA sequences from this sample encode an identical CDR3 as well.

The protocol was immunoSEQ multiplex PCR, while the TCRdb copy is restricted to in-frame clones and leaves out a portion. This sample has about 160,000 clones, with about 90% found just once. V was shortened by 0 bases and J by 1 base, with 4 bases between the two germline ends. This CDR3 has 13 residues. CDR1 SGDLS and CDR2 YYNGEE come from the germline V gene. The sequenced material came from PBMCs. The receptor was isolated from a woman between 25 and 40 years old in good health and CMV-seronegative. V usage is TRBV9 and J usage is TRBJ1-1; unclear D gene. DNA for the CDR3: TGTGCCAGCAGCGTAGGTAGGAACACTGAAGCTTTCTTT. Its protein is CASSVGRNTEAFF. The variable domain in full, completed from reference TRBV9 and TRBJ1-1, reads DSGVTQTPKHLITATGQRVTLRCSPRSGDLSVYWYQQSLDQGLQFLIQYYNGEERAKGNILERFSAQQFPDLHSELNLSSLELGDSALYFCASSVGRNTEAFFGQGTRLTVV.